This TCR beta chain came from a study of CD8+CD57+ T cells in acquired aplastic anemia. Study details: When averaged, DNA from sorted CD4+ and CD8+ cells came to approximately 3 ug. Overall study findings and caveats: Between the patient and control groups, CD8+ Simpson's diversity did not differ significantly. Overlap between patients and controls comprised roughly 28 CD8+ CDR3 sequences.

Using genomic DNA as the template, TCR beta VDJ and CDR3 profiling was carried out. TCRdb ran MiXCR on the reads and lists one entry per CDR3 protein. The sample has over 150,000 distinct CDR3 sequences, about two thirds seen once. As regards this clonotype: What it binds is not known.

The germline V gene encodes CDR1 SGHVS and CDR2 FQNEAQ. Unmatched junction bases numbered 14, after V lost 7 bases and J lost 1 base. This CDR3 contains 19 residues. Patients chosen for sequencing had shown CD8+CD57+ cell expansion by flow cytometry. Sequenced: sorted CD4+, CD8+, or CD8+CD57+ T cells (not recorded which) from PBMCs. The J gene is TRBJ2-6, the V gene TRBV7-8; 9 nucleotides match TRBD1. This TCR derives from a human donor with aplastic anemia. This CDR3 reads CASIALGTGGVSGANVLTF. CDR3 nucleotides: TGTGCCAGCATCGCCCTGGGAACAGGGGGCGTATCTGGGGCCAACGTCCTGACTTTC.